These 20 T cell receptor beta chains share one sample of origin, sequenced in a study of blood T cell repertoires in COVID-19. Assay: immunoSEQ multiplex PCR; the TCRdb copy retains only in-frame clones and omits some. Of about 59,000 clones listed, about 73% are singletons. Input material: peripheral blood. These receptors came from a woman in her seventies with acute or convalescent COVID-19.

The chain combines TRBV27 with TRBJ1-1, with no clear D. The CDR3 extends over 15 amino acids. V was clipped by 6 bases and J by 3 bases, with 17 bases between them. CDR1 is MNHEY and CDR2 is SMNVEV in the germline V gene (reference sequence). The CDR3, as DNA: TGTGCCAGCAGCCCGGTATTTAATGTGTACACTGAAGCTTTCTTT. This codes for CASSPVFNVYTEAFF.

The CDR3 loop reads CAISEPSFTGTGGYNEQFF. The CDR3, as DNA: TGTGCCATCAGTGAGCCGTCCTTCACCGGGACAGGGGGGTACAATGAGCAGTTCTTC. The rearrangement joins TRBV10-3 to TRBJ2-1; the match to TRBD1 covers 11 bases. There are 19 residues in the CDR3. The J segment lost 4 bases and the V segment lost 2 bases, leaving 13 bases of the junction unmatched. The germline V gene encodes CDR1 ENHRY and CDR2 SYGVKD.

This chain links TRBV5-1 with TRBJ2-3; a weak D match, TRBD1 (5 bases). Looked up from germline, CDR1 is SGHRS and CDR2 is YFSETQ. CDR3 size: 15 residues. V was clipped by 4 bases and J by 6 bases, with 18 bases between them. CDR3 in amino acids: CASSLQGLDLDTQYF. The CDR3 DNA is TGCGCCAGCAGCCTCCAGGGATTGGACCTGGATACGCAGTATTTT.

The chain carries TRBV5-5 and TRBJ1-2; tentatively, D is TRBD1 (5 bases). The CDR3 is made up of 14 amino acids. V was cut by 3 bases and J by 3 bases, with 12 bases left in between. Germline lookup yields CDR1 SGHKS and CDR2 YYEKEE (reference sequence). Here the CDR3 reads CASSSQGFYYGYTF. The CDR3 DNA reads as TGTGCCAGCAGCTCCCAGGGATTTTACTATGGCTACACCTTC.

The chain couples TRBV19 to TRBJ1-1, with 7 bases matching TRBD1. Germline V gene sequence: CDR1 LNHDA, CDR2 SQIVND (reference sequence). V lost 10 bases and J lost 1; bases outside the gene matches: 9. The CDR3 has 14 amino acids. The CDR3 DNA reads TGTGCCACTTCTCACAGGGGCGCGAACACTGAAGCTTTCTTT. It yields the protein CATSHRGANTEAFF. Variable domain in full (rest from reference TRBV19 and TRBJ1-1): DGGITQSPKYLFRKEGQNVTLSCEQNLNHDAMYWYRQDPGQGLRLIYYSQIVNDFQKGDIAEGYSVSREKKESFPLTVTSAQKNPTAFYLCATSHRGANTEAFFGQGTRLTVV.

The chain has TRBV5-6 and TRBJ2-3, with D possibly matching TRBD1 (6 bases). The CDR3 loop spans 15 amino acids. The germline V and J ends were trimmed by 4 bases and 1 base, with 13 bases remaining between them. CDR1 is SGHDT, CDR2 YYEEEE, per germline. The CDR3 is CASSLQGSGTDTQYF. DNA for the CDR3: TGTGCCAGCAGCCTGCAGGGGTCGGGCACAGATACGCAGTATTTT. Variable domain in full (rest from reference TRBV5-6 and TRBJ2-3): DAGVTQSPTHLIKTRGQQVTLRCSPKSGHDTVSWYQQALGQGPQFIFQYYEEEERQRGNFPDRFSGHQFPNYSSELNVNALLLGDSALYLCASSLQGSGTDTQYFGPGTRLTVL.

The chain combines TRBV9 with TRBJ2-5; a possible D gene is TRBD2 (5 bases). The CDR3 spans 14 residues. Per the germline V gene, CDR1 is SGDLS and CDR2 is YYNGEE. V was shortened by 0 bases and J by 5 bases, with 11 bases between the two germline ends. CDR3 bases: TGTGCCAGCAGCGTAGATGCGGGTCGGGAGACCCAGTACTTC. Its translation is CASSVDAGRETQYF.

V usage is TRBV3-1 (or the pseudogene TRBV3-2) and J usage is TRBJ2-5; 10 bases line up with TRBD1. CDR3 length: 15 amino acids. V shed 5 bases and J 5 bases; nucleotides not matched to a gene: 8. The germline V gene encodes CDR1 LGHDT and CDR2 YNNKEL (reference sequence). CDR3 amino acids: CASSFRQGARETQYF. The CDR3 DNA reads TGTGCCAGCAGCTTCCGACAGGGGGCTAGGGAGACCCAGTACTTC.

The CDR3 spells CSCTVRGGDTEAFF. The CDR3 DNA follows: TGCAGCTGCACCGTCAGGGGAGGGGACACTGAAGCTTTCTTT. The J gene is TRBJ1-1, the V gene TRBV29-1; a possible D gene is TRBD1 (6 bases). The CDR3 is made up of 14 amino acids. In germline, CDR1 is SQVTM, CDR2 ANQGSEA. The germline V and J ends were trimmed by 8 bases and 3 bases, with 19 bases remaining between them.

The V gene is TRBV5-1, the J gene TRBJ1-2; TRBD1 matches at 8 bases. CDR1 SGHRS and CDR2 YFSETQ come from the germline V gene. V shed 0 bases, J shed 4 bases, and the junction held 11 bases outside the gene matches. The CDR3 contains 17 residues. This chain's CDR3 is CASSLEGQATPGYGYTF. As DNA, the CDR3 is TGCGCCAGCAGCTTGGAGGGACAGGCGACACCGGGCTATGGCTACACCTTC.

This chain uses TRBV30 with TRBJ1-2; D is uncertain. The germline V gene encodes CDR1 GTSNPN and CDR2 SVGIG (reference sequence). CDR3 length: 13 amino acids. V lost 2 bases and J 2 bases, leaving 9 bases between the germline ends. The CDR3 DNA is TGTGCCTGGAGTTCGACGGAGAACTATGGCTACACCTTC. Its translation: CAWSSTENYGYTF. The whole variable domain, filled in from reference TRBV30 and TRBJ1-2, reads SQTIHQWPATLVQPVGSPLSLECTVEGTSNPNLYWYRQAAGRGLQLLFYSVGIGQISSEVPQNLSASRPQDRQFILSSKKLLLSDSGFYLCAWSSTENYGYTFGSGTRLTVV.

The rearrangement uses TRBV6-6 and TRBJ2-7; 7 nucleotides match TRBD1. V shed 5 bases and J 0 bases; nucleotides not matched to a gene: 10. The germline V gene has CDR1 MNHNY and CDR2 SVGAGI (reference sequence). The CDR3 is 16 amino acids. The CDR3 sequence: CASSPRQGVGSYEQYV. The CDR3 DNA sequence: TGTGCCAGCAGTCCCCGACAGGGAGTTGGCTCCTACGAGCAGTACGTC.

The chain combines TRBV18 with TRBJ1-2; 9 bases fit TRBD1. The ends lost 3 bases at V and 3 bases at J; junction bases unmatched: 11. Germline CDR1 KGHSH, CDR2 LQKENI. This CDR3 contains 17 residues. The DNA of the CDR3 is TGTGCCAGCTCACCCAACCGAAGACAGGGGGGGGACTATGGCTACACCTTC. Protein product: CASSPNRRQGGDYGYTF.

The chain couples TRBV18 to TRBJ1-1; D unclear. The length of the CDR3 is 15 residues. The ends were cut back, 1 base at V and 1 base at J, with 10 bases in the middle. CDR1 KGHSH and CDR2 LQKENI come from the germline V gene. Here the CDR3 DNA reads TGTGCCAGCTCACCACTTGGCGGGAAGAACACTGAAGCTTTCTTT. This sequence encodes CASSPLGGKNTEAFF.

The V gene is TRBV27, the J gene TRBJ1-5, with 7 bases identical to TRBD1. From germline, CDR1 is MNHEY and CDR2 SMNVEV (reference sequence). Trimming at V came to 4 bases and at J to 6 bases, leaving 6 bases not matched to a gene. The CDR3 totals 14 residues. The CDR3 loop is CASSSTGFGQPQHF. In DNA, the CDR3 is TGTGCCAGCAGTTCGACAGGGTTCGGTCAGCCCCAGCATTTT.

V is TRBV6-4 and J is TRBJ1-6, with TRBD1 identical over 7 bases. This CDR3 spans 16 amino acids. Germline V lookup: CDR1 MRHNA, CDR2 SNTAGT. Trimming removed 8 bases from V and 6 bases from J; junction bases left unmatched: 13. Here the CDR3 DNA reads TGTGCCAGCGCAATGAGGGGGCCGGCTTTTAATTCACCCCTCCACTTT. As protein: CASAMRGPAFNSPLHF.

The CDR3 reads CASSLEGRGNYGYTF. CDR3 DNA: TGTGCCAGCAGCTTAGAAGGAAGGGGTAACTATGGCTACACCTTC. The rearrangement uses TRBV11-2 and TRBJ1-2; possibly TRBD1 for D (5 bases). Germline values: CDR1 SGHAT, CDR2 FQNNGV. The CDR3 has 15 residues. The V gene lost 0 bases and the J gene lost 1 base, with 9 bases spanning the gap.

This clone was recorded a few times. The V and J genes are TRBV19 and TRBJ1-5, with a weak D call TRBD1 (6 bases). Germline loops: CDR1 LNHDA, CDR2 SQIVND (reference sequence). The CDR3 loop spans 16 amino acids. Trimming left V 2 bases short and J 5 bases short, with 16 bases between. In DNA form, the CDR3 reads TGTGCCAGTAGTATAATGGGGAAACAGGGCGATCAGCCCCAGCATTTT. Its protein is CASSIMGKQGDQPQHF. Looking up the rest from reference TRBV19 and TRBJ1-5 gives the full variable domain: DGGITQSPKYLFRKEGQNVTLSCEQNLNHDAMYWYRQDPGQGLRLIYYSQIVNDFQKGDIAEGYSVSREKKESFPLTVTSAQKNPTAFYLCASSIMGKQGDQPQHFGDGTRLSIL.

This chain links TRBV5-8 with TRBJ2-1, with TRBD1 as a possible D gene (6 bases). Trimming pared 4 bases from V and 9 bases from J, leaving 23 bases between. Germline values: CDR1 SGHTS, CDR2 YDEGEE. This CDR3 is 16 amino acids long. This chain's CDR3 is CASSTLPQGTLAEQFF. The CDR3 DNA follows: TGTGCCAGCAGCACCTTACCACAGGGCACTCTCGCTGAGCAGTTCTTC.

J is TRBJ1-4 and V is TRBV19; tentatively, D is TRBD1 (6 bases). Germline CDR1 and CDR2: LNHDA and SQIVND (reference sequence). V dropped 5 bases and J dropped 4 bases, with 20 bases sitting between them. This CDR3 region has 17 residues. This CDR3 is CASSHLSRGLGNEKLFF. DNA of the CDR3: TGTGCCAGTAGTCATCTCTCCAGGGGTCTCGGTAATGAAAAACTGTTTTTT. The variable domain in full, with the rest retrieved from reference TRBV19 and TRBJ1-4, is DGGITQSPKYLFRKEGQNVTLSCEQNLNHDAMYWYRQDPGQGLRLIYYSQIVNDFQKGDIAEGYSVSREKKESFPLTVTSAQKNPTAFYLCASSHLSRGLGNEKLFFGSGTQLSVL.